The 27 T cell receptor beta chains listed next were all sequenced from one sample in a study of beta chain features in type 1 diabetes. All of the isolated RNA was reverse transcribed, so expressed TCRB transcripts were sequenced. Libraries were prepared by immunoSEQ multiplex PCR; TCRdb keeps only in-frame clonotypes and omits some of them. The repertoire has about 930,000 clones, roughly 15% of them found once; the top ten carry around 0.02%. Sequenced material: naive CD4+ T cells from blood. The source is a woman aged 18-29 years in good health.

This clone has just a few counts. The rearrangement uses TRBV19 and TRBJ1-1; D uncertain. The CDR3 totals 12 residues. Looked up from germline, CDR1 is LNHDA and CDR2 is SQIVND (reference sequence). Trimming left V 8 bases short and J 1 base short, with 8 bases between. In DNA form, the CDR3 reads TGTGCCAGTTCTGACCGGAACACTGAAGCTTTCTTT. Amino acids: CASSDRNTEAFF.

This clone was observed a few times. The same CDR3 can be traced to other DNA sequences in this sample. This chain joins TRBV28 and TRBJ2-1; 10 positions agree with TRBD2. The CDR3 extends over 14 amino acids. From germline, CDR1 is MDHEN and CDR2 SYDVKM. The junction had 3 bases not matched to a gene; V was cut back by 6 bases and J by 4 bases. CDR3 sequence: CASRSGLAYNEQFF. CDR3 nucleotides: TGTGCCAGCAGGTCGGGACTAGCGTACAATGAGCAGTTCTTC.

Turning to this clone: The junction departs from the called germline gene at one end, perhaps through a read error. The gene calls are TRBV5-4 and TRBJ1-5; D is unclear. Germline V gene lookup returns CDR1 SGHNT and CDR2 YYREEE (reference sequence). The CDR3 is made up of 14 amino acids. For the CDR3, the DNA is TGCGCCAGCAGCCAAGGGTGGACTGGTGGGCCCCAGCATTTT. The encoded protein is CASSQGWTGGPQHF.

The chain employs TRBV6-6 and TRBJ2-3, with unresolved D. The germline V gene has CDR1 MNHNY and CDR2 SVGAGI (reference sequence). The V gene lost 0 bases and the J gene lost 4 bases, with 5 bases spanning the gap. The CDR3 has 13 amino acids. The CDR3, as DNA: TGTGCCAGCAGTTACTCTAGTGCAGATACGCAGTATTTT. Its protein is CASSYSSADTQYF.

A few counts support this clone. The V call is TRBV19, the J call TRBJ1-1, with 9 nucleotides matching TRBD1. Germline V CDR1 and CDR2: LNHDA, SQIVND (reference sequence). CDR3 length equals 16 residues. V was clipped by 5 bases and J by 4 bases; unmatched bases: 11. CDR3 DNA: TGTGCCAGTAGTCCCGTCCCGGGACAGGGTAGCACTGAAGCTTTCTTT. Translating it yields CASSPVPGQGSTEAFF.

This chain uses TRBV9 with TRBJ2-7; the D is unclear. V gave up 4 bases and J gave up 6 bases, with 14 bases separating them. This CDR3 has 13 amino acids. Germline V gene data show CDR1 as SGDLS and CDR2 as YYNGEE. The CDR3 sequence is CASSPEPHGEQYF. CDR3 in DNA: TGTGCCAGCAGCCCAGAGCCCCACGGCGAGCAGTACTTC. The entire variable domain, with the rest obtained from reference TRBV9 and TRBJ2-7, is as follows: DSGVTQTPKHLITATGQRVTLRCSPRSGDLSVYWYQQSLDQGLQFLIQYYNGEERAKGNILERFSAQQFPDLHSELNLSSLELGDSALYFCASSPEPHGEQYFGPGTRLTVT.

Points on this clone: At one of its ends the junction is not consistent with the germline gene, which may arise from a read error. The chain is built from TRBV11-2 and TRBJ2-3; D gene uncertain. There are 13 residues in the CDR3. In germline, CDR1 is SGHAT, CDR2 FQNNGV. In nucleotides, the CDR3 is TGTGCCAGCAGCCTAGAGGGCACAGATACGCAGTATTTT. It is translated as CASSLEGTDTQYF.

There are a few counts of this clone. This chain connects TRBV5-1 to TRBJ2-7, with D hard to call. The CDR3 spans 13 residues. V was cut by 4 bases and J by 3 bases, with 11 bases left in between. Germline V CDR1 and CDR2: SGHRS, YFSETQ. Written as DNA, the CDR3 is TGCGCCAGCAGCCGGAATAACGACTACGAGCAGTACTTC. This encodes CASSRNNDYEQYF. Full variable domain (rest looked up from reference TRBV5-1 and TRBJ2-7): KAGVTQTPRYLIKTRGQQVTLSCSPISGHRSVSWYQQTPGQGLQFLFEYFSETQRNKGNFPGRFSGRQFSNSRSEMNVSTLELGDSALYLCASSRNNDYEQYFGPGTRLTVT.

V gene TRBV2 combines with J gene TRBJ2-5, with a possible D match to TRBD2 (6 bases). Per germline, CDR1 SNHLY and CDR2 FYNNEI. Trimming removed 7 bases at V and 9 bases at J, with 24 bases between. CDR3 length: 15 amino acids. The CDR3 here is CASMMRTIGVRSQYF. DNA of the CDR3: TGTGCCAGCATGATGAGGACTATCGGTGTTAGGTCCCAGTACTTC.

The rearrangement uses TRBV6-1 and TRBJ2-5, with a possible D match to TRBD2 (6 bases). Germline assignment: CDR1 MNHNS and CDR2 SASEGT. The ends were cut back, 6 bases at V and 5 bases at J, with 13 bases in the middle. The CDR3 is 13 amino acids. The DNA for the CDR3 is TGTGCCAGCAGCCCTCCACGGGAGGAGACCCAGTACTTC. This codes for CASSPPREETQYF.

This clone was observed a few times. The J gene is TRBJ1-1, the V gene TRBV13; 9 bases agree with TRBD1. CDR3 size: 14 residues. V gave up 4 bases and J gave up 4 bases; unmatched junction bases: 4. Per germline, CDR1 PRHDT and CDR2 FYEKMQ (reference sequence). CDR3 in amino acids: CASSSTGGVTEAFF. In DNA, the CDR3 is TGTGCCAGCAGCTCCACAGGGGGCGTCACTGAAGCTTTCTTT.

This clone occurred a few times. The CDR3 DNA sequence: TGTGCCAGCAGCTCTAGCGGGGGAGCCAAAAACATTCAGTACTTC. Encoded protein: CASSSSGGAKNIQYF. The rearrangement links TRBV7-9 to TRBJ2-4; 10 positions agree with TRBD2. The length of the CDR3 is 15 residues. J gave up 0 bases and V 4 bases, and 0 bases lay outside the gene matches. CDR1 and CDR2 (germline): SEHNR, FQNEAQ (reference sequence).

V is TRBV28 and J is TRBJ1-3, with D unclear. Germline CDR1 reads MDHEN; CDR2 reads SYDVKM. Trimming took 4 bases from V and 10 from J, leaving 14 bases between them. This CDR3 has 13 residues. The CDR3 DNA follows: TGTGCCAGCAGTTCCCCGGGCCTTCTTACCATATATTTT. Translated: CASSSPGLLTIYF. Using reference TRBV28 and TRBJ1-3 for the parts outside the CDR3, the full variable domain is DVKVTQSSRYLVKRTGEKVFLECVQDMDHENMFWYRQDPGLGLRLIYFSYDVKMKEKGDIPEGYSVSREKKERFSLILESASTNQTSMYLCASSSPGLLTIYFGEGSWLTVV.

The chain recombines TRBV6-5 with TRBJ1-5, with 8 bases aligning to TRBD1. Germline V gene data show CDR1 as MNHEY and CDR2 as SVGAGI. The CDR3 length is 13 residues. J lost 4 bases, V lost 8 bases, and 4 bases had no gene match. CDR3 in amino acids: CASVTGANQPQHF. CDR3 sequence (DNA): TGTGCCAGCGTGACAGGGGCGAATCAGCCCCAGCATTTT.

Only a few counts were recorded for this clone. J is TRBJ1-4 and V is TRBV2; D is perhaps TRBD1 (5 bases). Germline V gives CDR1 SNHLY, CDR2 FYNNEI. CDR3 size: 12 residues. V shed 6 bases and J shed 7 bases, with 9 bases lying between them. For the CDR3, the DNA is TGTGCCAGCAGCAGGGAGGGTGAAAAACTGTTTTTT. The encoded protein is CASSREGEKLFF.

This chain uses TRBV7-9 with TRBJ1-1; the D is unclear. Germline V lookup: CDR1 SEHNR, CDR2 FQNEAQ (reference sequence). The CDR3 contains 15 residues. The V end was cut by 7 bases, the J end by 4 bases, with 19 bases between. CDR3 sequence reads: CASTPSVGTSTEAFF. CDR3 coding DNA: TGTGCCAGCACCCCGAGCGTGGGCACCTCCACTGAAGCTTTCTTT.

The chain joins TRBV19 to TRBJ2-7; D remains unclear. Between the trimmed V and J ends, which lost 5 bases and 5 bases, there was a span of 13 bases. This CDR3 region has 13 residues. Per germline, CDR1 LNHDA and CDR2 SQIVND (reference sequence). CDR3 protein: CASSDRLTHEQYF. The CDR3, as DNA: TGTGCCAGTAGTGACCGACTTACCCACGAGCAGTACTTC. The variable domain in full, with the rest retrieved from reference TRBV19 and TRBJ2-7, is DGGITQSPKYLFRKEGQNVTLSCEQNLNHDAMYWYRQDPGQGLRLIYYSQIVNDFQKGDIAEGYSVSREKKESFPLTVTSAQKNPTAFYLCASSDRLTHEQYFGPGTRLTVT.

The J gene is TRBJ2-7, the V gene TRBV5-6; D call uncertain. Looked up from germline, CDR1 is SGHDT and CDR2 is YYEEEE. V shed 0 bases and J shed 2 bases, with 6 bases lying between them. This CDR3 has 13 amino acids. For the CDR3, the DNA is TGTGCCAGCAGCTTGGAGGTCCCCTACGAGCAGTACTTC. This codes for CASSLEVPYEQYF.

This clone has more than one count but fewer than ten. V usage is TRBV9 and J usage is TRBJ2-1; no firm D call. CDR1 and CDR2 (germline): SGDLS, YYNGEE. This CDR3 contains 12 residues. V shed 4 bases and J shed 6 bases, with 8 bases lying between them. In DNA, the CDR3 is TGTGCCAGCAGCCCAGTGGGCAATGAGCAGTTCTTC. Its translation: CASSPVGNEQFF.

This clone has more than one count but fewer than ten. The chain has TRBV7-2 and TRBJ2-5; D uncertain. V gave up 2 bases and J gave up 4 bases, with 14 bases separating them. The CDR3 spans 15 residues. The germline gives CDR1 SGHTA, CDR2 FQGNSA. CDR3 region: CASSLYSDIGETQYF. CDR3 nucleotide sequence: TGTGCCAGCAGCTTATATTCCGACATTGGAGAGACCCAGTACTTC.

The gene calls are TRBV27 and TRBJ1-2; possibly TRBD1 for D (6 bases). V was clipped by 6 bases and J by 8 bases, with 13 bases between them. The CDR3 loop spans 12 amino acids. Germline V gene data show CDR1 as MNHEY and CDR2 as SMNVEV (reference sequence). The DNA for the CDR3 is TGTGCCAGCAGACCCTTACAGGGAGGCTACACCTTC. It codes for CASRPLQGGYTF.

The CDR3 bases are TGTGCCAGCAGCGTACGAGCCGGAGGACAGGGGGACTACGAGCAGTACTTC. It is translated as CASSVRAGGQGDYEQYF. The chain employs TRBV9 and TRBJ2-7; 10 bases agree with TRBD1. From germline, CDR1 is SGDLS and CDR2 YYNGEE. This CDR3 is 17 amino acids long. V gave up 1 base and J gave up 3 bases; unmatched junction bases: 10.

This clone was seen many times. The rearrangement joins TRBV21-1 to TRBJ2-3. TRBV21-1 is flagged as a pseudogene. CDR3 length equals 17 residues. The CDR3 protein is CATPYSGKGGSTDTQYF. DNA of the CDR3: TGTGCCACCCCTTATAGCGGAAAAGGGGGTAGCACAGATACGCAGTATTTT.

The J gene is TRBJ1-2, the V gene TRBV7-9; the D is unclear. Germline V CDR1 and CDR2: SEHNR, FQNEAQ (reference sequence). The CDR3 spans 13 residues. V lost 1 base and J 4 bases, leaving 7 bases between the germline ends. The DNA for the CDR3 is TGTGCCAGCAGCTTAGTGGACCCCTATGGCTACACCTTC. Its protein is CASSLVDPYGYTF.

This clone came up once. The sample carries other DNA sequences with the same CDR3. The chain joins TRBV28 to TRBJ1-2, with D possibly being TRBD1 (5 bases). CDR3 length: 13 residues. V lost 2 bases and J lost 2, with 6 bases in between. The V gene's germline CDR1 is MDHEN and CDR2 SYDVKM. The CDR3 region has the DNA TGTGCCAGCAGTTTAGGGGGGAACTATGGCTACACCTTC. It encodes CASSLGGNYGYTF.

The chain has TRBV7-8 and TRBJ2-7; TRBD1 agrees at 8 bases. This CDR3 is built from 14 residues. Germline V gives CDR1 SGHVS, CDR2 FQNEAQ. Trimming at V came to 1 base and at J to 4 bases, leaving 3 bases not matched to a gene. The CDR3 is CASSLETGEYEQYF. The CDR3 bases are TGTGCCAGCAGCTTAGAGACAGGGGAGTACGAGCAGTACTTC.

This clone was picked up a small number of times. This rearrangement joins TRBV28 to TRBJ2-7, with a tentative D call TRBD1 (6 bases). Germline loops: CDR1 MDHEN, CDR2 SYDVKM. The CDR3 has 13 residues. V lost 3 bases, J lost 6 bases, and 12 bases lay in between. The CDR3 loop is CASSLGTPSEQYF. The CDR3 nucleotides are TGTGCCAGCAGTTTGGGGACACCTTCCGAGCAGTACTTC.